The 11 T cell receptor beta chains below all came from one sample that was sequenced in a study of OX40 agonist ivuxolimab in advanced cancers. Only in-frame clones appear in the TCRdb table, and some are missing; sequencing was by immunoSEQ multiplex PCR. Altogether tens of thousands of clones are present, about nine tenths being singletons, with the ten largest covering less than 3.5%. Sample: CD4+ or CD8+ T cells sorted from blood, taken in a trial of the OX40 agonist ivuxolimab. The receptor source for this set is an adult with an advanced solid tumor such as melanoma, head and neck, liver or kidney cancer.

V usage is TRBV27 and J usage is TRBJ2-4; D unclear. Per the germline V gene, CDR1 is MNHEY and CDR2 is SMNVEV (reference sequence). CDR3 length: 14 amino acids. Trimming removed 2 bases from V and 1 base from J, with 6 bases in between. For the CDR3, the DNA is TGTGCCAGCAGTTTAGAAGGGGCCAAAAACATTCAGTACTTC. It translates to CASSLEGAKNIQYF.

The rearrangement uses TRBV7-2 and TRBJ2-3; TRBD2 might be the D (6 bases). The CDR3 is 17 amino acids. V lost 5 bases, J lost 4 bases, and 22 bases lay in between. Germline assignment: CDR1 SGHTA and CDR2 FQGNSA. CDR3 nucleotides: TGTGCCAGCAGCCCTCCCGGGAGTAGCGTCATAGCAGATACGCAGTATTTT. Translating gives CASSPPGSSVIADTQYF.

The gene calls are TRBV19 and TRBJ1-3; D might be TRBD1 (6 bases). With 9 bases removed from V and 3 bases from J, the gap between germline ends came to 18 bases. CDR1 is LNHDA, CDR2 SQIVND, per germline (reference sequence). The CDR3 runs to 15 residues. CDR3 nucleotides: TGTGCCAGCCGCGCCCAGGGGCGGGGTGGAAACACCATATATTTT. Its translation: CASRAQGRGGNTIYF.

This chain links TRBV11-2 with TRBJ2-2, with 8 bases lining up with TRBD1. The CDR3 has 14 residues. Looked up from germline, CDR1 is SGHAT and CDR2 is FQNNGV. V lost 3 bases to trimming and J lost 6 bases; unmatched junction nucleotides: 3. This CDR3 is CASSLIQGAGELFF. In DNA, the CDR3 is TGTGCCAGCAGCTTGATACAGGGGGCCGGGGAGCTGTTTTTT.

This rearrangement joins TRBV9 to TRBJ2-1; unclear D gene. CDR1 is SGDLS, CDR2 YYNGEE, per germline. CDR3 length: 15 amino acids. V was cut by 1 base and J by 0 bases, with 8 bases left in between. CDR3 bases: TGTGCCAGCAGCGTAAGGCATAGCTCCTACAATGAGCAGTTCTTC. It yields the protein CASSVRHSSYNEQFF.

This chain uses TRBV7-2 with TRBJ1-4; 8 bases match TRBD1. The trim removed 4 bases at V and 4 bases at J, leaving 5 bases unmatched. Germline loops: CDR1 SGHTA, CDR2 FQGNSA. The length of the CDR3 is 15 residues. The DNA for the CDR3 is TGTGCCAGCAGCTATACAGGGGGAATTAATGAAAAACTGTTTTTT. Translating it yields CASSYTGGINEKLFF.

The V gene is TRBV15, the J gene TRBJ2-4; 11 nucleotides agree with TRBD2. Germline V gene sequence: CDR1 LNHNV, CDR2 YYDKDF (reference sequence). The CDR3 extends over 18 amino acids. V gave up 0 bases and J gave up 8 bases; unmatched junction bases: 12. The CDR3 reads CATSRDQGSGRAGHIQYF. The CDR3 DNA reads TGTGCCACCAGCAGAGATCAAGGTAGCGGGAGGGCCGGTCACATTCAGTACTTC.

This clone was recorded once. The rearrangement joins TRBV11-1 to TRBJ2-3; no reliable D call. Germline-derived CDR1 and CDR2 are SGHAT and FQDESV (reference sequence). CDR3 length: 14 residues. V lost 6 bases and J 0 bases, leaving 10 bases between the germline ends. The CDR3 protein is CASRLFPSTDTQYF. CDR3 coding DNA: TGTGCCAGCAGACTATTCCCTAGCACAGATACGCAGTATTTT.

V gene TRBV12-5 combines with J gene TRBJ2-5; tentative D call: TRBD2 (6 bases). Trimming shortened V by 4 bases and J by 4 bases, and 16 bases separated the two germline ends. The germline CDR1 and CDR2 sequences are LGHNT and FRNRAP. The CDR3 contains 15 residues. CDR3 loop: CASGSGTPWGETQYF. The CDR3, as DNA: TGTGCTAGTGGTTCGGGGACTCCCTGGGGAGAGACCCAGTACTTC. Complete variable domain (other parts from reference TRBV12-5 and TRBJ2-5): DARVTQTPRHKVTEMGQEVTMRCQPILGHNTVFWYRQTMMQGLELLAYFRNRAPLDDSGMPKDRFSAEMPDATLATLKIQPSEPRDSAVYFCASGSGTPWGETQYFGPGTRLLVL.

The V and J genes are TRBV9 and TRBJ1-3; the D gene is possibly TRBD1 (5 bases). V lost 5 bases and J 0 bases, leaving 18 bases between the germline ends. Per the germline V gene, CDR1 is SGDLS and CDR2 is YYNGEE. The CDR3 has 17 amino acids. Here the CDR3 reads CASSATGLRFSGNTIYF. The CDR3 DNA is TGTGCCAGCAGTGCTACGGGACTCCGCTTCTCTGGAAACACCATATATTTT.

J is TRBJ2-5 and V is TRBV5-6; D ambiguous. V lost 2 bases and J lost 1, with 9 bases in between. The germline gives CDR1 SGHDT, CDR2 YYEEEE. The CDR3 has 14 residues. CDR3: CASSFLGIQETQYF. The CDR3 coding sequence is TGTGCCAGCAGCTTCCTAGGAATCCAAGAGACCCAGTACTTC.